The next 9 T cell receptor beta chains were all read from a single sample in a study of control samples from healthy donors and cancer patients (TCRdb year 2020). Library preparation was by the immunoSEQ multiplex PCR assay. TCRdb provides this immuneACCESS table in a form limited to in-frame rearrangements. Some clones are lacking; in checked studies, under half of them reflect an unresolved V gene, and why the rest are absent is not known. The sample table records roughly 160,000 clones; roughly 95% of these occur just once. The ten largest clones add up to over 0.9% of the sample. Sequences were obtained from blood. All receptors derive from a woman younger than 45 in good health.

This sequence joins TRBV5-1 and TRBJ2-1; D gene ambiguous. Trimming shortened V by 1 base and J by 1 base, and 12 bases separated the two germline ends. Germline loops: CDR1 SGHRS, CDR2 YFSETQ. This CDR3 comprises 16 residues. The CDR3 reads CASSLSPAKSYNEQFF. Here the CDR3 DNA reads TGCGCCAGCAGCTTGTCGCCAGCGAAATCCTACAATGAGCAGTTCTTC.

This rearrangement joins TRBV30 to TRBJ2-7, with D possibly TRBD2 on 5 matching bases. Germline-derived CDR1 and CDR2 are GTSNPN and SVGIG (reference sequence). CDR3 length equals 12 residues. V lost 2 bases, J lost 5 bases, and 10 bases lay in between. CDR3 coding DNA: TGTGCCTGGAGTACACGGGGTAACGAGCAGTACTTC. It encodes CAWSTRGNEQYF.

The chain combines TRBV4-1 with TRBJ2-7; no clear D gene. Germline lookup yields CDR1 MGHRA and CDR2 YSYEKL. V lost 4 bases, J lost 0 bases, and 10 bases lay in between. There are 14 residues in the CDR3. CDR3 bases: TGCGCCAGCAGCCTGGGCAGTATCTCCTACGAGCAGTACTTC. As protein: CASSLGSISYEQYF.

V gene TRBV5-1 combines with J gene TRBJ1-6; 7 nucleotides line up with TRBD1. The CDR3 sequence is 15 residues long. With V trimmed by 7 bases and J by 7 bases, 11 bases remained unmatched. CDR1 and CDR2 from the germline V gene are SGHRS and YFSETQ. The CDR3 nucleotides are TGCGCCAGCGGACAGACAGGGTCATACAATTCACCCCTCCACTTT. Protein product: CASGQTGSYNSPLHF.

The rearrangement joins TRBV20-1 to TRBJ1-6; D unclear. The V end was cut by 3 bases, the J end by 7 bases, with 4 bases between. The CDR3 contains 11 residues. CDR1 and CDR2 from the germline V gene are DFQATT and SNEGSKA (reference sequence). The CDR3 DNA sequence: TGCAGTGCTAGGGGCAATTCACCCCTCCACTTT. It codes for CSARGNSPLHF.

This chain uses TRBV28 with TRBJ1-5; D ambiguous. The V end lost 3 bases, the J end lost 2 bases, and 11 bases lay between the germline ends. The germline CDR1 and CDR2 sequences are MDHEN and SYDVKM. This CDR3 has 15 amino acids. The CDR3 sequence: CASSFLGIGNQPQHF. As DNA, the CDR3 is TGTGCCAGCAGTTTTTTGGGAATCGGCAATCAGCCCCAGCATTTT.

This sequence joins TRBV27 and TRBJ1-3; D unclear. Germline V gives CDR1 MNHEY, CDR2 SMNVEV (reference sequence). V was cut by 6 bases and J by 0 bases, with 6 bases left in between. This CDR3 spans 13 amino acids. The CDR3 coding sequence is TGTGCCAGCAGATTGAGCTCTGGAAACACCATATATTTT. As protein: CASRLSSGNTIYF.

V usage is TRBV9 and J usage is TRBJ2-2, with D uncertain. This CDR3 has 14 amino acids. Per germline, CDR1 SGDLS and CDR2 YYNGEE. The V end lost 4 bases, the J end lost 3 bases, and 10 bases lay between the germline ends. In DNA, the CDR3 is TGTGCCAGCAGCTTGAGCTTGGACACCGGGGAGCTGTTTTTT. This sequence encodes CASSLSLDTGELFF. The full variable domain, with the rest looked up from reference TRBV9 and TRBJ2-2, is DSGVTQTPKHLITATGQRVTLRCSPRSGDLSVYWYQQSLDQGLQFLIQYYNGEERAKGNILERFSAQQFPDLHSELNLSSLELGDSALYFCASSLSLDTGELFFGEGSRLTVL.

CDR3: CASSENRPIRDQYF. CDR3 DNA sequence: TGTGCCAGCAGTGAAAATCGGCCGATTAGGGACCAGTACTTC. The gene calls are TRBV2 and TRBJ2-5; the D is unclear. CDR1 is SNHLY and CDR2 is FYNNEI in the germline V gene. V lost 2 bases and J lost 10, with 17 bases in between. The CDR3 has 14 residues. Combining the CDR3 with reference TRBV2 and TRBJ2-5 gives the whole variable domain EPEVTQTPSHQVTQMGQEVILRCVPISNHLYFYWYRQILGQKVEFLVSFYNNEISEKSEIFDDQFSVERPDGSNFTLKIRSTKLEDSAMYFCASSENRPIRDQYFGPGTRLLVL.